One and the same sample provided the 31 T cell receptor beta chains below, sequenced in a study of CD8+ T cells in alopecia areata. Cell sorting was performed on pooled cutaneous lymph node cells with CD4, CD8alpha, NKG2D, NKG2ACE and other markers. cDNA prepared by RNA extraction and subsequent reverse transcription served as the template for sequencing. Assay used: immunoSEQ multiplex PCR; TCRdb lists only in-frame clones, some missing. The sample shows 200,000 to 300,000 clones, none of them appearing just once. Sequencing was performed on CD4+ T cells sorted from a lymph node. The receptors come from a C3H/HeJ mouse with alopecia areata. The MHC haplotype of this mouse line is H2-k.

This clone was seen a handful of times. Gene names are the mouse ones. Other DNA sequences in this specimen translate into the identical CDR3. This CDR3 is CASSIDWGANTGQLYF. The sequenced CDR3 bases are TGTGCCAGCAGTATAGACTGGGGGGCAAACACCGGG. The chain carries TRBV19 and TRBJ2-2; 9 nucleotides line up with TRBD2. From the germline J gene comes the end of the CDR3, since the read stops 4 residues before it. Germline assignment: CDR1 FNHDT and CDR2 SITEND (reference sequence). The J segment lost 0 bases and the V segment lost 0 bases, leaving 0 bases of the junction unmatched. The CDR3 has 16 amino acids. The entire variable domain, with the rest obtained from reference TRBV19 and TRBJ2-2, is as follows: GGIITQTPKFLIGQEGQKLTLKCQQNFNHDTMYWYRQDSGKGLRLIYYSITENDLQKGDLSEGYDASREKKSSFSLTVTSAQKNEMAVFLCASSIDWGANTGQLYFGEGSKLTVL.

In this sample, this clone turned up a few times. Any gene name here is a mouse gene name. The sequenced fragment ends 4 residues before the CDR3 boundary, so the rest is inferred from the germline J gene. The sample has other DNA sequences that encode this CDR3 too. The chain recombines TRBV13-1 with TRBJ1-2; 10 bases are shared with TRBD1. The length of the CDR3 is 15 residues. The V segment lost 2 bases and the J segment 2 bases; nucleotides outside the gene matches: 3. Looked up from germline, CDR1 is NSHNY and CDR2 is SYGAGN. The CDR3 DNA, read in part, is TGTGCCAGCAGTGACCCGGGACAGGGGAACTCC. Protein product: CASSDPGQGNS. The whole CDR3 reads CASSDPGQGNSDYTF.

A few counts support this clone. The germline and genes are mouse ones. The read finishes 4 residues shy of the CDR3 end, and the germline J gene is used to complete it. The chain uses TRBV13-3 and TRBJ2-1; TRBD1 matches 8 bases. Trimming took 3 bases from V and 2 from J; bases not matched to a gene: 4. The CDR3 length is 15 residues. Germline V CDR1 and CDR2: NNHDY, SYVADS. The part of the CDR3 DNA that was read is TGTGCCAGCAGTGGAGAGACAGGGGACTATGCT. This translates into CASSGETGDYA. From start to end, the CDR3 is CASSGETGDYAEQFF.

Details on this clone: Gene names and germline refer to mouse. The read ends 4 residues early relative to the CDR3; the germline J gene fills the gap. The chain is built from TRBV5 and TRBJ2-5, with D tentatively TRBD2 (5 bases). Germline V gives CDR1 LGHNA, CDR2 YNLKQL (reference sequence). Trimming left V 4 bases short and J 0 bases short, with 8 bases between. This CDR3 contains 14 residues. Partial CDR3 DNA: TGTGCCAGCAGCCCACTGGAGAACCAAGAC. The encoded protein is CASSPLENQD. The entire CDR3 protein is CASSPLENQDTQYF.

Concerning this clone itself: Here the gene names and germline are mouse. With the read ending 4 residues before the CDR3 end, the germline J gene is used to fill in that end. The chain uses TRBV5 and TRBJ2-3, with D possibly matching TRBD1 (5 bases). CDR1 LGHNA and CDR2 YNLKQL come from the germline V gene (reference sequence). The CDR3 consists of 15 residues. Trimming cost V 4 bases and J 0 bases, with 11 bases left between them. The covered CDR3 bases are TGTGCCAGCAGCCTCAAGACAGCTAGTGCAGAA. Translating it yields CASSLKTASAE. The entire CDR3 is CASSLKTASAETLYF.

Note on this clone: Here the gene names and germline are mouse. Read data end 4 residues before the CDR3 end; the end is taken from the germline J gene. The rearrangement links TRBV5 to TRBJ2-7, with 10 nucleotides matching TRBD2. The CDR3 length is 15 residues. The germline V gene encodes CDR1 LGHNA and CDR2 YNLKQL (reference sequence). CDR3 sequence reads: CASSQEGWGGDEQYF. The CDR3 bases that were read are TGTGCCAGCAGCCAAGAAGGCTGGGGGGGCGAT.

Comments on this clone: Gene labels here are mouse ones. The read ends 4 residues before the CDR3 terminus; that terminus is restored from the germline J gene. The chain is built from TRBV13-2 and TRBJ2-1, with D tentatively TRBD2 (6 bases). Trimming removed 2 bases from V and 3 bases from J, with 9 bases in between. CDR1 and CDR2 from the germline V gene are NNHNN and SYGAGS (reference sequence). This CDR3 spans 14 amino acids. CDR3 bases read: TGTGCCAGCGGTGAGCCTGGGGTCTATGCT. It is translated as CASGEPGVYA. Given in full, the CDR3 is CASGEPGVYAEQFF.

On this clone itself: The gene symbols are mouse symbols. The read terminates 4 residues ahead of where the CDR3 ends, so the germline J gene completes it. Within the sample, other DNA sequences also encode this same CDR3. The chain uses TRBV1 and TRBJ2-4; D not certain. Per the germline V gene, CDR1 is NSQYPW and CDR2 is LRSPGD (reference sequence). The CDR3 is made up of 14 amino acids. V dropped 0 bases and J dropped 3 bases, with 7 bases sitting between them. CDR3 sequence reads: CTCSADRQQNTLYF. CDR3 bases read: TGCACCTGCAGTGCAGATCGCCAGCAAAAC.

In the case of this clone: Genes and germline come from the mouse. The CDR3 is cut off 4 residues early in the read; its end comes from the germline J gene. Other DNA sequences of this sample code for an identical CDR3. V and J are TRBV1 and TRBJ2-5; maybe TRBD1 (6 bases). The CDR3 spans 14 residues. Germline V CDR1 and CDR2: NSQYPW, LRSPGD (reference sequence). Incomplete CDR3 DNA: TGCACCTGCAGTGCAGACAGGGGCGGGGAC. Translated: CTCSADRGGD. The whole CDR3 region reads CTCSADRGGDTQYF.

This clone was counted between two and nine times. The germline and genes are mouse ones. The CDR3 end lies 4 residues beyond the end of the read and is filled in from the germline J gene. The V and J genes are TRBV14 and TRBJ1-2; 12 bases align to TRBD1. After removal of 2 bases from V and 4 bases from J, the junction contained 6 bases not matched to a gene. This CDR3 has 16 amino acids. The germline V gene encodes CDR1 SGHDT and CDR2 FRDEAV. CDR3 bases read: TGTGCCAGCAGTTTTAGGGACAGGGGGCGGGGCTCC. Its translation: CASSFRDRGRGS. In full, the CDR3 is CASSFRDRGRGSDYTF.

As to this clone: The genes and germline here are from mouse. The DNA ends 4 residues before the CDR3 does, and the rest of the CDR3 is filled in from the germline J gene. This chain uses TRBV19 with TRBJ1-1; D is uncertain. Germline-derived CDR1 and CDR2 are FNHDT and SITEND (reference sequence). The CDR3 spans 12 residues. The sequenced part of the CDR3 DNA is TGTGCCAGCAGTATTCTGACAACA. It yields the protein CASSILTT. In full, the CDR3 is CASSILTTEVFF.

This clone turned up a few times. The germline and genes are mouse ones. The read terminates 4 residues before the CDR3 end, so the remaining end is supplied by the germline J gene. This chain joins TRBV13-2 and TRBJ2-5; 7 bases line up with TRBD2. Trimming removed 0 bases from V and 0 bases from J; junction bases left unmatched: 1. CDR1 is NNHNN, CDR2 SYGAGS, per germline (reference sequence). This CDR3 spans 15 amino acids. The CDR3 here is CASGDDWGNQDTQYF. The sequenced CDR3 bases are TGTGCCAGCGGTGATGACTGGGGAAACCAAGAC.

This clone was found many times. Mouse gene names apply. The read terminates 4 residues before the CDR3 end, so the remaining end is supplied by the germline J gene. This rearrangement joins TRBV19 to TRBJ2-3, with 11 nucleotides matching TRBD2. J was trimmed by 4 bases and V by 4 bases; bases with no gene match: 2. The CDR3 is 14 residues long. Germline values: CDR1 FNHDT, CDR2 SITEND (reference sequence). CDR3 in amino acids: CASSRLGGSETLYF. Partial CDR3 DNA: TGTGCCAGCAGTCGACTGGGGGGGTCAGAA.

On this clone: The gene names given are mouse names. Read coverage stops 4 residues before the CDR3 terminus; the germline J gene supplies the remainder. The rearrangement joins TRBV5 to TRBJ1-2; possible D gene TRBD1, 5 bases. The CDR3 runs 14 residues. Germline lookup yields CDR1 LGHNA and CDR2 YNLKQL (reference sequence). Incomplete CDR3 DNA: TGTGCCAGCAGCCCCGGGACTGGGGGGGGC. Translating gives CASSPGTGGG. The whole CDR3 region reads CASSPGTGGGDYTF.

Only a few counts were recorded for this clone. All gene names here are mouse names. With the read ending 4 residues before the CDR3 end, the germline J gene is used to fill in that end. This rearrangement joins TRBV5 to TRBJ2-2, with 9 nucleotides matching TRBD2. This CDR3 contains 17 residues. CDR1 LGHNA and CDR2 YNLKQL come from the germline V gene (reference sequence). V was clipped by 3 bases and J by 0 bases; unmatched bases: 5. Incomplete CDR3 DNA: TGTGCCAGCAGCCACGAAAACTGGGGGGCAAACACCGGG. Its protein product is CASSHENWGANTG. The CDR3 in its entirety is CASSHENWGANTGQLYF.

For this clone: A far larger clone is one nucleotide away, so this likely arose from a read error. Mouse names are used for the genes. The sequenced fragment ends 4 residues before the CDR3 boundary, so the rest is inferred from the germline J gene. The J gene is TRBJ2-2, the V gene TRBV5, with 7 bases identical to TRBD1. Germline V CDR1 and CDR2: LGHNA, YNLKQL (reference sequence). This CDR3 region has 14 residues. V trimming: 5 bases; J trimming: 0 bases; junction bases outside the gene matches: 0. CDR3 region: CASSGTANTGQLYF. The sequenced CDR3 bases are TGTGCCAGCAGCGGGACAGCAAACACCGGG.

Comments on this clone: These gene names are mouse names. The CDR3 is cut off 4 residues early in the read; its end comes from the germline J gene. The rearrangement uses TRBV13-1 and TRBJ2-5; the D gene is possibly TRBD2 (6 bases). The ends were cut back, 3 bases at V and 3 bases at J, with 8 bases in the middle. CDR1 and CDR2 from the germline V gene are NSHNY and SYGAGN. The CDR3 has 13 amino acids. The CDR3 loop is CASSAGAQDTQYF. The CDR3 DNA, read in part, is TGTGCCAGCAGTGCTGGGGCGCAAGAC.

This clone was seen many times. All gene names here are mouse names. Sequencing ends 4 residues short of the CDR3 end; the germline J gene provides the rest. The chain employs TRBV17 and TRBJ2-7, with 9 bases fitting TRBD2. The CDR3 runs to 16 residues. Germline values: CDR1 MNHDT, CDR2 YYDKIL. The CDR3 reads CASSRDFRDWEYEQYF. The CDR3 bases that were read are TGTGCTAGCAGTAGAGACTTCCGGGACTGGGAGTAT.

This clone was observed a handful of times. All gene names here are mouse names. The read ends 4 residues shy of where the CDR3 ends; the end is completed using the germline J gene. The rearrangement joins TRBV5 to TRBJ1-1; 7 nucleotides line up with TRBD1. The V segment lost 2 bases and the J segment 4 bases; nucleotides outside the gene matches: 7. The CDR3 runs 15 residues. Germline CDR1 and CDR2: LGHNA and YNLKQL (reference sequence). Incomplete CDR3 DNA: TGTGCCAGCAGCCAATACGACAGGGCGGGCACA. Its protein is CASSQYDRAGT. The whole CDR3 protein reads CASSQYDRAGTEVFF.

This clone occurred a few times. The listed genes are named as in mouse. The read ends 3 residues early relative to the CDR3; the germline J gene fills the gap. V gene TRBV5 combines with J gene TRBJ1-6; TRBD1 agrees at 8 bases. TRBJ1-6 is placed among ORFs of uncertain function. Trimming cost V 4 bases and J 9 bases; bases outside gene matches: 5. Germline lookup yields CDR1 LGHNA and CDR2 YNLKQL (reference sequence). This CDR3 contains 14 residues. The sequenced CDR3 bases are TGTGCCAGCAGCCCCCGACAGGGGCGTTCGCCC. It yields the protein CASSPRQGRSP. The full CDR3 reads CASSPRQGRSPLYF.

This clone was seen a handful of times. The genes are named according to mouse. The read ends 4 residues shy of where the CDR3 ends; the end is completed using the germline J gene. This rearrangement joins TRBV19 to TRBJ1-1; TRBD1 agrees at 12 bases. Germline V gives CDR1 FNHDT, CDR2 SITEND (reference sequence). The CDR3 runs 14 residues. The CDR3 bases that were read are TGTGCCAGCAGGCCGGGACAGGGGGCAACA. Amino acid sequence: CASRPGQGAT. The entire CDR3 sequence reads CASRPGQGATEVFF.

Worth noting for this clone: Gene names follow the mouse nomenclature. The read ends 4 residues shy of where the CDR3 ends; the end is completed using the germline J gene. V usage is TRBV19 and J usage is TRBJ2-3, with 10 positions matching TRBD2. Germline CDR1 reads FNHDT; CDR2 reads SITEND (reference sequence). This CDR3 is 15 amino acids long. Trimming cost V 5 bases and J 1 base; bases outside gene matches: 4. CDR3 bases read: TGTGCCAGCAGCCTCGGGACTGGGGGTGCAGAA. Translated, it gives CASSLGTGGAE. The whole CDR3 protein is CASSLGTGGAETLYF.

This clone was recorded at least ten times. Mouse gene names apply. The read terminates 4 residues before the CDR3 end, so the remaining end is supplied by the germline J gene. Other DNA sequences in this sample translate to the same CDR3. The chain carries TRBV17 and TRBJ2-3, with a tentative D call TRBD2 (5 bases). The ends were cut back, 2 bases at V and 0 bases at J, with 6 bases in the middle. The CDR3 has 14 residues. Germline loops: CDR1 MNHDT, CDR2 YYDKIL. This CDR3 is CASSRLGSAETLYF. The DNA read from the CDR3 is TGTGCTAGCAGTAGACTGGGAAGTGCAGAA.

This clone occurred a few times. Here the gene names and germline are mouse. Read coverage stops 4 residues before the CDR3 terminus; the germline J gene supplies the remainder. The chain employs TRBV13-3 and TRBJ2-1, with 7 bases fitting TRBD2. The CDR3 sequence is 15 residues long. Looked up from germline, CDR1 is NNHDY and CDR2 is SYVADS. J was trimmed by 3 bases and V by 1 base; bases with no gene match: 4. The part of the CDR3 DNA that was read is TGTGCCAGCAGTGATAATGGGGGGTCCTATGCT. It specifies CASSDNGGSYA. The entire CDR3 is CASSDNGGSYAEQFF.

A few counts support this clone. Mouse germline and gene names are used. The CDR3 extends 4 residues past the end of the read, so its final part is completed from the germline J gene. The rearrangement uses TRBV19 and TRBJ2-5, with 12 positions matching TRBD2. From germline, CDR1 is FNHDT and CDR2 SITEND (reference sequence). The length of the CDR3 is 14 residues. CDR3 residues: CASSGLGGRDTQYF. The DNA read from the CDR3 is TGTGCCAGCAGCGGACTGGGGGGGAGAGAC.

Comment on this clone: Mouse gene names apply. The read is 4 residues too short to cover the CDR3 end, so that end is filled in from the germline J gene. The chain carries TRBV13-3 and TRBJ2-2, with 8 positions matching TRBD2. From germline, CDR1 is NNHDY and CDR2 SYVADS. V was pared by 6 bases and J by 0 bases, with 4 bases of the junction left unmatched. The CDR3 loop spans 15 amino acids. CDR3 loop: CASNHWGSNTGQLYF. CDR3 bases read: TGTGCCAGCAACCACTGGGGGTCAAACACCGGG.

As for this clone: Here the gene names and germline are mouse. The CDR3 end falls 4 residues outside the read, so it is completed with the germline J gene. The gene calls are TRBV13-1 and TRBJ2-3, with 10 nucleotides matching TRBD1. With 5 bases clipped from V and 2 bases from J, the junction kept 8 bases outside the gene matches. The CDR3 extends over 16 amino acids. CDR1 is NSHNY and CDR2 is SYGAGN in the germline V gene. The CDR3 region is CASRLTGTGDAETLYF. The DNA read from the CDR3 is TGTGCCAGCAGATTGACCGGGACAGGGGATGCAGAA.

To note about this clone: Gene and germline names: mouse. The read stops 4 residues short of the end of the CDR3; the missing end is completed from the germline J gene. The chain combines TRBV13-2 with TRBJ2-1, with 10 bases fitting TRBD2. Unmatched junction bases numbered 8, after V lost 1 base and J lost 4 bases. CDR1 NNHNN and CDR2 SYGAGS come from the germline V gene (reference sequence). The CDR3 has 17 residues. CDR3 sequence: CASGDLLGGRAYAEQFF. The covered CDR3 bases are TGTGCCAGCGGTGATCTCCTGGGGGGGCGCGCATATGCT.

Notes on this clone: Here the gene names and germline are mouse. The covered CDR3 bases are TGTGCCAGCAGTATAGCTCGCGGGACTGGTAAT. It codes for CASSIARGTGN. The full CDR3 protein is CASSIARGTGNEQYF. The chain couples TRBV19 to TRBJ2-7; TRBD2 aligns across 8 bases. The CDR3 is cut off 4 residues early in the read; its end comes from the germline J gene. Looked up from germline, CDR1 is FNHDT and CDR2 is SITEND (reference sequence). This CDR3 is built from 15 residues.

As regards this clone: All gene names here are mouse names. The CDR3 extends 4 residues past the end of the read, so its final part is completed from the germline J gene. This rearrangement joins TRBV13-1 to TRBJ2-2, with D possibly being TRBD1 (6 bases). The CDR3 has 14 amino acids. V was clipped by 3 bases and J by 2 bases, with 8 bases between them. Per germline, CDR1 NSHNY and CDR2 SYGAGN. The part of the CDR3 DNA that was read is TGTGCCAGCAGTGGGACAGTCAACACCGGG. Amino acid sequence: CASSGTVNTG. The full CDR3 protein reads CASSGTVNTGQLYF.

Details on this clone: These gene names are mouse names. The read finishes 4 residues shy of the CDR3 end, and the germline J gene is used to complete it. The chain links TRBV13-1 to TRBJ2-4; 7 bases agree with TRBD1. This CDR3 comprises 14 residues. J lost 2 bases, V lost 2 bases, and 2 bases had no gene match. Per the germline V gene, CDR1 is NSHNY and CDR2 is SYGAGN. The CDR3 sequence is CASSEQGNQNTLYF. CDR3 DNA (partial): TGTGCCAGCAGTGAACAGGGGAATCAAAAC.